This T cell receptor (beta chain) was found in a study of cytomegalovirus exposure and HLA in healthy donors. General study points: In a later analysis, a missense DCLRE1C variant was linked to TCR beta V- and J-gene trimming. In vitro testing confirmed a few CMV-associated chains as specific for CMV antigens. It emerged from a later analysis that several of the most significant clusters appeared to be linked to common viral pathogens.

The PCR had 60 Vbeta and 13 Jbeta primers. The data were produced by immunoSEQ multiplex PCR, yet TCRdb's version contains in-frame clones alone and is incomplete. Its table records about 200,000 clones. The CDR3 contains 17 residues. The V gene end was trimmed by 3 bases and the J gene end by 1 base; junction bases not matched to a gene: 9. Turning to this clone: Its antigen is undetermined.

The receptor was derived from a man younger than 40 in good health and CMV-seronegative. Sequenced material: PBMCs. The chain recombines TRBV23-1 with TRBJ2-7; 10 positions match TRBD2. TRBV23-1 is an ORF, and what it does is uncertain. The CDR3: CASSHPSEREGSYEQYF. In nucleotides, the CDR3 is TGCGCCAGCAGTCACCCCTCAGAGCGGGAGGGATCCTACGAGCAGTACTTC.